This entry describes one T cell receptor (beta chain). The antigen is unknown. Noted time point: baseline pretreatment blood. Treatment defined: 15 Gy SBRT to primary tumor, nephrectomy 4 weeks later. Blood was sampled at baseline, 2 weeks and 4 weeks after SBRT. The tumor was a clear cell renal cell carcinoma. V was clipped by 7 bases and J by 0 bases; unmatched bases: 6. Germline CDR1 SQVTM, CDR2 ANQGSEA. This CDR3 comprises 14 residues. The sample belongs to a study of radiation and T cells in renal cell carcinoma. Points from the study as a whole: Without pretreatment biopsies, baseline tumor clonotype presence was undetermined. From baseline, blood top tumor clonotypes peaked at 2 weeks post-radiation.

Assay used: immunoSEQ multiplex PCR; TCRdb lists only in-frame clones, some missing. The table has some 50,000 clones, around 83% seen once. The sample in question was blood, obtained from a patient whose treatment included radiotherapy and nephrectomy. The receptor was derived from a woman aged 70-85 years with renal cell carcinoma. This chain joins TRBV29-1 and TRBJ1-3; 7 bases are shared with TRBD1. CDR3 nucleotides: TGCAGCGGAAGGACAGGCACCTCTGGAAACACCATATATTTT. Translation: CSGRTGTSGNTIYF.